This TCR beta chain originates from a study of T-cell memory formation after mild COVID-19. Study conclusions and caveats: Among contracting clones, CD4+ were mainly CM/EM and CD8+ enriched in EMRA.

A word on this clonotype: Its antigen is currently unknown.

TCRdb analysed the 5' RACE reads with MiXCR anew, one entry per CDR3 protein. This table has some 300,000 distinct CDR3 sequences, approximately 19% appearing once. This clonotype originated in a man between 18 and 35 years old who had mild COVID-19 (a few samples of this study predate the infection). Cell type and time point are not known. Sequencing was performed on PBMCs or a T cell subset sorted from them (not recorded which).

The CDR3 DNA sequence: TGCGCCAGCAGCTTGCCCGGGACAGGGGGCCTTGGCTACACCTTC. Translated, it gives CASSLPGTGGLGYTF. The chain uses TRBV5-1 and TRBJ1-2, with 12 nucleotides matching TRBD1. Germline assignment: CDR1 SGHRS and CDR2 YFSETQ. This CDR3 region has 15 residues. With V trimmed by 1 base and J by 7 bases, 5 bases remained unmatched.